Below, 19 T cell receptor beta chains from the same sample are listed, as sequenced in a study. TCRdb recomputed calls from the 5' RACE reads with MiXCR, one row per CDR3 protein. The table lists approximately 8,200 distinct CDR3 sequences, about 65% of them singletons. Sequenced: tumor-infiltrating naive CD4+ T cells sorted from the breast tumor. Stated subset: naive CD4+ T cells, CD4+CD45RA+CD25-. The receptors were gathered from a female donor with breast cancer.

The V gene is TRBV9, the J gene TRBJ2-7; D unresolved. The CDR3 is 15 amino acids. Trimming stripped 4 bases from V and 4 bases from J, with 18 bases between. Germline CDR1 and CDR2: SGDLS and YYNGEE. CDR3 in amino acids: CASSPGTLGDYEQYF. CDR3 DNA: TGTGCCAGCAGCCCCGGAACTTTAGGTGATTACGAGCAGTACTTC.

This clonotype was seen just once. The J gene is TRBJ1-2, the V gene TRBV4-1, with D perhaps TRBD1 (6 bases). V was pared by 3 bases and J by 6 bases, with 26 bases between. The CDR3 loop spans 18 amino acids. In germline, CDR1 is MGHRA, CDR2 YSYEKL. Written as DNA, the CDR3 is TGCGCCAGCAGCCACCCACCGTCCGACAGGTTTGGGCTTAATGGCTACACCTTC. Residues: CASSHPPSDRFGLNGYTF.

J is TRBJ2-1 and V is TRBV7-3; perhaps D is TRBD1 or TRBD2 (5 bases each). V was shortened by 9 bases and J by 7 bases, with 16 bases between the two germline ends. This CDR3 is built from 13 residues. Germline values: CDR1 SGHTA, CDR2 FQGTGA. The CDR3 loop reads CASSGTVRNEQFF. DNA for the CDR3: TGTGCCAGTTCCGGGACCGTACGTAATGAGCAGTTCTTC.

The genes are TRBV29-1 and TRBJ2-5; weak D call: TRBD2 (6 bases). CDR3 length: 18 residues. Germline V gives CDR1 SQVTM, CDR2 ANQGSEA. V was clipped by 5 bases and J by 2 bases, with 27 bases between them. Here the CDR3 reads CSVKGNPHLAVSQETQYF. The CDR3 region has the DNA TGCAGCGTTAAGGGTAACCCCCATTTAGCGGTGTCACAAGAGACCCAGTACTTC.

The V gene is TRBV5-1, the J gene TRBJ2-1; perhaps TRBD2 as D (6 bases). Germline V gene data show CDR1 as SGHRS and CDR2 as YFSETQ. The CDR3 is 16 residues long. Trimming removed 5 bases at V and 9 bases at J, with 24 bases between. The CDR3, as DNA: TGCGCCAGCAGTTTGACGCCGGGACTCCCTTCGGGTGAGCAGTTCTTC. Its protein product is CASSLTPGLPSGEQFF. Complete variable domain (other parts from reference TRBV5-1 and TRBJ2-1): KAGVTQTPRYLIKTRGQQVTLSCSPISGHRSVSWYQQTPGQGLQFLFEYFSETQRNKGNFPGRFSGRQFSNSRSEMNVSTLELGDSALYLCASSLTPGLPSGEQFFGPGTRLTVL.

This clonotype was counted between two and nine times. The V gene is TRBV5-1, the J gene TRBJ1-6; 9 bases line up with TRBD1. The CDR3 runs 15 residues. Germline-derived CDR1 and CDR2 are SGHRS and YFSETQ. Trimming took 4 bases from V and 8 from J; bases not matched to a gene: 7. The CDR3 sequence is CASSTAGTGYSPLHF. As DNA, the CDR3 is TGCGCCAGCAGCACCGCCGGGACAGGGTATTCACCCCTCCACTTT. Looking up the rest from reference TRBV5-1 and TRBJ1-6 gives the full variable domain: KAGVTQTPRYLIKTRGQQVTLSCSPISGHRSVSWYQQTPGQGLQFLFEYFSETQRNKGNFPGRFSGRQFSNSRSEMNVSTLELGDSALYLCASSTAGTGYSPLHFGNGTRLTVT.

The V gene is TRBV7-8, the J gene TRBJ2-7, with D perhaps TRBD1 (6 bases). The CDR3 covers 14 residues. The V gene lost 1 base and the J gene lost 4 bases, with 11 bases spanning the gap. Germline assignment: CDR1 SGHVS and CDR2 FQNEAQ. The CDR3 loop is CASSLGWGPYEQYF. CDR3 coding DNA: TGTGCCAGCAGCTTAGGATGGGGGCCGTACGAGCAGTACTTC.

This clonotype has only a few counts. The rearrangement joins TRBV7-3 to TRBJ2-2; TRBD1 agrees at 7 bases. Germline V gives CDR1 SGHTA, CDR2 FQGTGA. This CDR3 is 16 amino acids long. V was clipped by 2 bases and J by 6 bases; unmatched bases: 9. Written as DNA, the CDR3 is TGTGCCAGCAGCTTACTCGGGACAGTTGATGCCGGGGAGCTGTTTTTT. Its translation: CASSLLGTVDAGELFF.

The V gene is TRBV29-1, the J gene TRBJ2-3; 9 nucleotides match TRBD2. Losses at the gene ends were 5 bases for V and 3 bases for J; bases not matched to a gene: 12. Germline V gene sequence: CDR1 SQVTM, CDR2 ANQGSEA. The CDR3 is 16 residues long. CDR3 nucleotide sequence: TGCAGCGTTTCATACAATAGCGGGAGTAGAACAGATACGCAGTATTTT. Translation: CSVSYNSGSRTDTQYF.

The V call is TRBV7-9, the J call TRBJ2-4, with TRBD1 as a possible D gene (5 bases). Trimming pared 4 bases from V and 4 bases from J, leaving 20 bases between. Germline CDR1 reads SEHNR; CDR2 reads FQNEAQ (reference sequence). CDR3 size: 17 residues. CDR3 residues: CASSSARVTDGKNIQYF. The DNA of the CDR3 is TGTGCCAGCAGCTCTGCCAGGGTTACGGACGGGAAAAACATTCAGTACTTC.

This rearrangement joins TRBV20-1 to TRBJ2-5; 8 bases are shared with TRBD2. Trimming took 3 bases from V and 2 from J; bases not matched to a gene: 8. This CDR3 comprises 15 residues. CDR1 is DFQATT, CDR2 SNEGSKA, per germline (reference sequence). The CDR3 loop is CSARPVTSGQETQYF. CDR3 DNA sequence: TGCAGTGCTAGGCCGGTCACTAGCGGTCAAGAGACCCAGTACTTC.

This clonotype came up a few times. The chain links TRBV30 to TRBJ2-7; maybe TRBD2 (5 bases). From germline, CDR1 is GTSNPN and CDR2 SVGIG (reference sequence). The CDR3 contains 13 residues. Trimming took 2 bases from V and 2 from J, leaving 10 bases between them. CDR3 sequence: CAWSPPGTYEQYF. The DNA of the CDR3 is TGTGCCTGGAGTCCCCCCGGGACCTACGAGCAGTACTTC.

The J gene is TRBJ1-1, the V gene TRBV12-3 or TRBV12-4; D is ambiguous. Trimming took 3 bases from V and 1 from J, leaving 9 bases between them. The CDR3 totals 14 residues. In nucleotides, the CDR3 is TGTGCCAGCAGTTTTGGGCATCAGAACACTGAAGCTTTCTTT. It yields the protein CASSFGHQNTEAFF.

This rearrangement joins TRBV7-2 to TRBJ1-1; D call uncertain. Per germline, CDR1 SGHTA and CDR2 FQGNSA. The CDR3 spans 13 residues. With 0 bases removed from V and 1 base from J, the gap between germline ends came to 3 bases. The CDR3 spells CASSLARNTEAFF. The CDR3 DNA sequence: TGTGCCAGCAGCTTAGCGAGGAACACTGAAGCTTTCTTT.

The chain carries TRBV3-1 and TRBJ2-2; D is unresolved. Germline V gives CDR1 LGHDT, CDR2 YNNKEL (reference sequence). Trimming pared 8 bases from V and 7 bases from J, leaving 8 bases between. This CDR3 spans 11 amino acids. The CDR3 spells CASCHNGELFF. The CDR3 DNA follows: TGTGCCAGCTGTCACAACGGGGAGCTGTTTTTT.

V gene TRBV29-1 combines with J gene TRBJ1-3; 9 bases are a match to TRBD1. CDR3 length: 14 amino acids. Trimming removed 6 bases from V and 0 bases from J; junction bases left unmatched: 3. Germline values: CDR1 SQVTM, CDR2 ANQGSEA. DNA of the CDR3: TGCAGCGTGGACAGGGGACTCTCTGGAAACACCATATATTTT. Protein: CSVDRGLSGNTIYF.

J is TRBJ2-1 and V is TRBV12-3 or TRBV12-4; the match to TRBD2 covers 7 bases. This CDR3 has 15 amino acids. V shed 6 bases and J 4 bases; nucleotides not matched to a gene: 9. The CDR3 nucleotides are TGTGCCAGCAGCGTCACTAGCGCCTCGTACAATGAGCAGTTCTTC. It yields the protein CASSVTSASYNEQFF.

The chain recombines TRBV27 with TRBJ2-1; 7 nucleotides agree with TRBD2. This CDR3 is built from 18 residues. The germline V gene has CDR1 MNHEY and CDR2 SMNVEV (reference sequence). Trimming cost V 1 base and J 4 bases; bases outside gene matches: 13. The CDR3 sequence is CASSLLSAGEMGYNEQFF. The DNA for the CDR3 is TGTGCCAGCAGTTTATTATCTGCGGGAGAGATGGGGTACAATGAGCAGTTCTTC.

This chain links TRBV5-1 with TRBJ1-2; possible D gene TRBD1, 6 bases. This CDR3 comprises 13 residues. The V gene's germline CDR1 is SGHRS and CDR2 YFSETQ. Trimming removed 4 bases at V and 3 bases at J, with 10 bases between. The CDR3 spells CASSHGQHYGYTF. The CDR3 DNA reads as TGCGCCAGCAGCCATGGACAGCACTATGGCTACACCTTC.